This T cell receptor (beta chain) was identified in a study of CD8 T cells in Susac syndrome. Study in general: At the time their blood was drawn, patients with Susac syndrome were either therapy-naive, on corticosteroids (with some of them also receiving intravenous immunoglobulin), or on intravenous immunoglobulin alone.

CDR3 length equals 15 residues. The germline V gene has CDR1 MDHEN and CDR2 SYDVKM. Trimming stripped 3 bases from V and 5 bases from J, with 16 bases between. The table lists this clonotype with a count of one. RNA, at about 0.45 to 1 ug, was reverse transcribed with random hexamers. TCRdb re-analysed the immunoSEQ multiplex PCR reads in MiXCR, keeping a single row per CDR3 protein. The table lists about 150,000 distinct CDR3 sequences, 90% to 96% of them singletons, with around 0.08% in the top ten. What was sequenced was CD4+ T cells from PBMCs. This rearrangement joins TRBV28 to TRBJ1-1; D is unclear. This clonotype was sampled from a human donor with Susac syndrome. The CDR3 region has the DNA TGTGCCAGCAGTTTTCAGACGGGATGGGATACTGAAGCTTTCTTT. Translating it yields CASSFQTGWDTEAFF.